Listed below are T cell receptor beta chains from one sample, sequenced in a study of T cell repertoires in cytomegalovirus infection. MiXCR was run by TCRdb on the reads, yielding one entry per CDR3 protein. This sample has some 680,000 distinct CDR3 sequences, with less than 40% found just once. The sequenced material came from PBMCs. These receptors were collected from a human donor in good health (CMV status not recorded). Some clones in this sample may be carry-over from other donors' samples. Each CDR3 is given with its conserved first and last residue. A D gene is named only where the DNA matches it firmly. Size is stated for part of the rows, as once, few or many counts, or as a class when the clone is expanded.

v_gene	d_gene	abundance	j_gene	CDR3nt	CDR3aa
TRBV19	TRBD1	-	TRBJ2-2	TGTGCCAGTAGTTTCAGACAGGGCGCCGGGGAGCTGTTTTTT	CASSFRQGAGELFF
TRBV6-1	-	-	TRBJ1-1	TGTGCCAGCAGAGCGGACACTCGATACATGAACACTGAAGCTTTCTTT	CASRADTRYMNTEAFF
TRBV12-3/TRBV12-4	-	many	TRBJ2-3	TGTGCCAGCAGTTATGGGACGCGGCTTCTTAGCACAGATACGCAGTATTTT	CASSYGTRLLSTDTQYF
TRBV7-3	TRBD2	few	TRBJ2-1	TGTGCCAGCAGCATCGCGGGGGGGCCGAGAAATGAGCAGTTCTTC	CASSIAGGPRNEQFF
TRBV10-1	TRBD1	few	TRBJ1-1	TGCGCCAGCAGTGAGTGGGACAGGGGGGGCACTGAAGCTTTCTTT	CASSEWDRGGTEAFF
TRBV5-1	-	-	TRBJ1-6	TGCGCCAGCAGCTTAAGACCGTCGAGCTCCTATAATTCACCCCTCCACTTT	CASSLRPSSSYNSPLHF
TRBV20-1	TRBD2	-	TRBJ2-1	TGCAGTGCTACGGAACCGGGGGGGTCCTTTTACAATGAGCAGTTCTTC	CSATEPGGSFYNEQFF
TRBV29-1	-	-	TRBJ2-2	TGCAGCGTTGTACATCACAAGAACACCGGGGAGCTGTTTTTT	CSVVHHKNTGELFF
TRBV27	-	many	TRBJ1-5	TGTGCCAGCAGCCCGATGCTCTATAGCAATCAGCCCCAGCATTTT	CASSPMLYSNQPQHF
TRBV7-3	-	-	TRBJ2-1	TGTGCCAGCAGCCCCCTCCGGAGCTCCTACAATGAGCAGTTCTTC	CASSPLRSSYNEQFF
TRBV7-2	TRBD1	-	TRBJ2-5	TGTGCCAGCAGCCCAACGAGACAGGGTCCCTATCAAGAGATCCAGTACTTC	CASSPTRQGPYQEIQYF
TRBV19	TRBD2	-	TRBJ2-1	TGTGCCAGTAGTCCGTCACTAGCGGGGGGGCCCTATGAGCAGTTCTTC	CASSPSLAGGPYEQFF
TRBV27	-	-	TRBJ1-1	TGTGCCAGCATTTTTTCCCGCGGGACTGAAGCTTTCTTT	CASIFSRGTEAFF
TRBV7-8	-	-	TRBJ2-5	TGTGCCAGCAGCCCTAGGACCGCAGAGACCCAGTACTTC	CASSPRTAETQYF
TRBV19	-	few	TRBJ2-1	TGTGCCAGTAGTATCGAGGGGCGGGTCAATGAGCAGTTCTTC	CASSIEGRVNEQFF
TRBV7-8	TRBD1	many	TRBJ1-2	TGTGCCAGCAGCCTATCAGGGGGTGCGAACTATGGCTACACCTTC	CASSLSGGANYGYTF
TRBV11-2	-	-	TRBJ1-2	TGTGCCAGCAGCCTTCCAGCAGTGGGTGGCTACACCTTC	CASSLPAVGGYTF